These T cell receptor beta chains were read from a single sample in a study of OX40 agonist ivuxolimab in advanced cancers. Method: immunoSEQ multiplex PCR; TCRdb's copy keeps in-frame clones and lacks some. The sample holds about 50,000 clones, nearly 80% seen once. Sequences were derived from CD4+ or CD8+ T cells sorted from blood, sampled in a trial of the OX40 agonist ivuxolimab. The receptors were gathered from an adult with an advanced solid tumor such as melanoma, head and neck, liver or kidney cancer. Both conserved end residues are part of each CDR3. D genes are given only for firm matches. Where a row states a size, it is once, few, many or the class of an expanded clone; other rows omit it.

d_call: -; clone_size: -; j_call: TRBJ2-1; v_call: TRBV18; cdr3_aa: CASSPRGFSYNEQFF; cdr3_nt: TGTGCCAGCTCACCGCGGGGCTTCTCCTACAATGAGCAGTTCTTC
d_call: -; clone_size: -; j_call: TRBJ1-2; v_call: TRBV6-1; cdr3_aa: CASSVTLTGNNYGYTF; cdr3_nt: TGTGCCAGCAGTGTCACCCTCACAGGGAATAACTATGGCTACACCTTC
d_call: -; clone_size: -; j_call: TRBJ1-4; v_call: TRBV30; cdr3_aa: CAWSAGLSNEKLFF; cdr3_nt: TGTGCCTGGAGCGCAGGGCTGTCTAATGAAAAACTGTTTTTT
d_call: TRBD1; clone_size: -; j_call: TRBJ2-7; v_call: TRBV7-9; cdr3_aa: CASSPLGDSSSYEQYF; cdr3_nt: TGTGCCAGCAGCCCCCTTGGGGACAGTAGCTCCTACGAGCAGTACTTC
d_call: -; clone_size: few; j_call: TRBJ2-7; v_call: TRBV5-1; cdr3_aa: CASSLATGTRPYEQYF; cdr3_nt: TGCGCCAGCAGCTTGGCGACCGGGACGCGTCCCTACGAGCAGTACTTC
d_call: TRBD1; clone_size: -; j_call: TRBJ1-2; v_call: TRBV29-1; cdr3_aa: CSVTTGGNYGYTF; cdr3_nt: TGCAGCGTTACAACAGGGGGGAACTATGGCTACACCTTC
d_call: -; clone_size: -; j_call: TRBJ2-7; v_call: TRBV5-1; cdr3_aa: CASSLAAVSSYEQYF; cdr3_nt: TGCGCCAGCAGCTTAGCGGCCGTGAGCTCCTACGAGCAGTACTTC
d_call: TRBD1; clone_size: -; j_call: TRBJ2-3; v_call: TRBV27; cdr3_aa: CASSLMGQGTDTQYF; cdr3_nt: TGTGCCAGCAGTTTAATGGGACAGGGCACAGATACGCAGTATTTT
d_call: -; clone_size: -; j_call: TRBJ2-2; v_call: TRBV5-1; cdr3_aa: CASSLRARGTGELFF; cdr3_nt: TGCGCCAGCAGCTTACGGGCGCGGGGCACCGGGGAGCTGTTTTTT
d_call: -; clone_size: few; j_call: TRBJ1-1; v_call: TRBV7-2; cdr3_aa: CASSLVGQGSAEAFF; cdr3_nt: TGTGCCAGCAGCTTAGTGGGGCAGGGTTCAGCTGAAGCTTTCTTT
d_call: -; clone_size: -; j_call: TRBJ2-1; v_call: TRBV5-1; cdr3_aa: CASSLRRQYYNEQFF; cdr3_nt: TGCGCCAGCAGCTTGCGGCGTCAGTACTACAATGAGCAGTTCTTC
d_call: TRBD2; clone_size: -; j_call: TRBJ2-1; v_call: TRBV27; cdr3_aa: CASSFGTSGRDEQFF; cdr3_nt: TGTGCCAGCAGTTTTGGGACTAGCGGGAGAGATGAGCAGTTCTTC
d_call: TRBD2; clone_size: -; j_call: TRBJ2-2; v_call: TRBV7-9; cdr3_aa: CASSPGLAVTGELFF; cdr3_nt: TGTGCCAGCAGCCCGGGACTAGCAGTTACCGGGGAGCTGTTTTTT
d_call: -; clone_size: -; j_call: TRBJ2-7; v_call: TRBV7-2; cdr3_aa: CASSLARLAGGNEQYF; cdr3_nt: TGTGCCAGCAGCTTAGCCCGTCTAGCTGGAGGGAACGAGCAGTACTTC
d_call: TRBD2; clone_size: -; j_call: TRBJ2-7; v_call: TRBV18; cdr3_aa: CASSTTSGNEQYF; cdr3_nt: TGTGCCAGCTCCACGACTAGCGGCAACGAGCAGTACTTC
d_call: -; clone_size: -; j_call: TRBJ2-7; v_call: TRBV28; cdr3_aa: CASSLFGSYEQYF; cdr3_nt: TGTGCCAGCAGTTTATTCGGTTCCTACGAGCAGTACTTC
d_call: -; clone_size: -; j_call: TRBJ1-4; v_call: TRBV5-4; cdr3_aa: CASSLGGPNEKLFF; cdr3_nt: TGTGCCAGCAGCTTGGGGGGGCCTAATGAAAAACTGTTTTTT
d_call: -; clone_size: -; j_call: TRBJ1-2; v_call: TRBV7-2; cdr3_aa: CASSLKGNYGYTF; cdr3_nt: TGTGCCAGCAGCTTAAAAGGAAACTATGGCTACACCTTC
d_call: -; clone_size: -; j_call: TRBJ2-3; v_call: TRBV19; cdr3_aa: CASSMGVRTDTQYF; cdr3_nt: TGTGCCAGTAGTATGGGGGTCCGCACAGATACGCAGTATTTT
d_call: -; clone_size: -; j_call: TRBJ1-2; v_call: TRBV5-8; cdr3_aa: CASSLATGGDTF; cdr3_nt: TGTGCCAGCAGCTTGGCGACAGGAGGAGACACCTTC
d_call: -; clone_size: -; j_call: TRBJ2-2; v_call: TRBV7-2; cdr3_aa: CASSLQFRELFF; cdr3_nt: TGTGCCAGCAGCTTACAGTTTCGGGAGCTGTTTTTT
d_call: TRBD1; clone_size: -; j_call: TRBJ2-7; v_call: TRBV6-1; cdr3_aa: CASRQSTGVPYEQYF; cdr3_nt: TGTGCCAGCAGGCAATCGACAGGGGTTCCCTACGAGCAGTACTTC
d_call: TRBD1; clone_size: -; j_call: TRBJ1-4; v_call: TRBV9; cdr3_aa: CASSNAGDRWEKLFF; cdr3_nt: TGTGCCAGCAGTAACGCGGGGGACAGGTGGGAAAAACTGTTTTTT
d_call: TRBD1; clone_size: -; j_call: TRBJ2-5; v_call: TRBV6-1; cdr3_aa: CATTEMGQIQETQYF; cdr3_nt: TGTGCCACCACCGAAATGGGACAGATTCAAGAGACCCAGTACTTC
d_call: -; clone_size: -; j_call: TRBJ2-2; v_call: TRBV5-6; cdr3_aa: CASSWGRGPIGTGELFF; cdr3_nt: TGTGCCAGCAGCTGGGGACGGGGACCCATCGGAACCGGGGAGCTGTTTTTT
d_call: -; clone_size: medium-sized; j_call: TRBJ1-2; v_call: TRBV18; cdr3_aa: CASSPNSATTNYGYTF; cdr3_nt: TGTGCCAGCTCACCAAATTCCGCCACAACTAACTATGGCTACACCTTC
d_call: TRBD1; clone_size: -; j_call: TRBJ1-5; v_call: TRBV27; cdr3_aa: CASSQQTGGSNQPQHF; cdr3_nt: TGTGCCAGCAGCCAACAAACAGGGGGAAGCAATCAGCCCCAGCATTTT
d_call: TRBD1; clone_size: -; j_call: TRBJ2-1; v_call: TRBV7-2; cdr3_aa: CASSLGQPSYNEQFF; cdr3_nt: TGTGCCAGCAGCTTGGGACAGCCTTCCTACAATGAGCAGTTCTTC
d_call: TRBD1; clone_size: -; j_call: TRBJ2-7; v_call: TRBV5-5; cdr3_aa: CASSMGQGMAYEQYF; cdr3_nt: TGTGCCAGCAGCATGGGACAGGGTATGGCCTACGAGCAGTACTTC
d_call: TRBD2; clone_size: -; j_call: TRBJ2-1; v_call: TRBV6-5; cdr3_aa: CASSLGLAGINEQFF; cdr3_nt: TGTGCCAGCAGTTTGGGACTAGCGGGGATTAATGAGCAGTTCTTC
d_call: TRBD1; clone_size: few; j_call: TRBJ1-5; v_call: TRBV4-1; cdr3_aa: CASSTQGGDQPQHF; cdr3_nt: TGCGCCAGCAGCACACAGGGGGGGGATCAGCCCCAGCATTTT
d_call: TRBD2; clone_size: -; j_call: TRBJ2-3; v_call: TRBV28; cdr3_aa: CAGPGTSGDGADTQYF; cdr3_nt: TGTGCCGGCCCCGGGACTAGCGGAGATGGGGCAGATACGCAGTATTTT
d_call: -; clone_size: -; j_call: TRBJ2-1; v_call: TRBV7-9; cdr3_aa: CASSPPLRAVAYNEQFF; cdr3_nt: TGTGCCAGCAGCCCACCACTCCGGGCCGTCGCCTACAATGAGCAGTTCTTC
d_call: -; clone_size: once; j_call: TRBJ1-6; v_call: TRBV28; cdr3_aa: CASSPARNSPLHF; cdr3_nt: TGTGCCAGCAGTCCCGCTAGAAATTCACCCCTCCACTTT
d_call: -; clone_size: -; j_call: TRBJ2-5; v_call: TRBV4-1; cdr3_aa: CASSQTEVGGETQYF; cdr3_nt: TGCGCCAGCAGCCAGACAGAGGTCGGGGGAGAGACCCAGTACTTC
d_call: -; clone_size: -; j_call: TRBJ1-2; v_call: TRBV5-1; cdr3_aa: CASSLGARVSGYTF; cdr3_nt: TGCGCCAGCAGCCTCGGGGCACGGGTATCTGGCTACACCTTC
d_call: -; clone_size: -; j_call: TRBJ2-5; v_call: TRBV5-1; cdr3_aa: CASSFSTGREAQYF; cdr3_nt: TGCGCCAGCAGCTTCTCGACAGGGAGGGAGGCCCAGTACTTC
d_call: -; clone_size: once; j_call: TRBJ2-7; v_call: TRBV28; cdr3_aa: CASSRREQYF; cdr3_nt: TGTGCCAGCAGCCGGCGCGAGCAGTACTTC
d_call: TRBD2; clone_size: -; j_call: TRBJ2-2; v_call: TRBV18; cdr3_aa: CASSPRLAGGLTGELFF; cdr3_nt: TGTGCCAGCTCACCGAGGCTAGCGGGAGGTCTCACCGGGGAGCTGTTTTTT
d_call: TRBD2; clone_size: -; j_call: TRBJ2-7; v_call: TRBV4-3; cdr3_aa: CASSQEFLPSGSAYEQYF; cdr3_nt: TGCGCCAGCAGCCAAGAGTTCCTGCCTAGCGGGTCCGCCTACGAGCAGTACTTC
d_call: -; clone_size: -; j_call: TRBJ2-1; v_call: TRBV11-2; cdr3_aa: CASSLTGNEQFF; cdr3_nt: TGTGCCAGCAGCTTAACAGGTAATGAGCAGTTCTTC
d_call: TRBD2; clone_size: once; j_call: TRBJ2-3; v_call: TRBV11-2; cdr3_aa: CASSQLAGVGADTQYF; cdr3_nt: TGTGCCAGCAGCCAACTAGCGGGAGTAGGCGCAGATACGCAGTATTTT
d_call: TRBD1; clone_size: -; j_call: TRBJ1-5; v_call: TRBV27; cdr3_aa: CASRRRGQGGVYSNQPQHF; cdr3_nt: TGTGCCAGCAGGAGACGGGGACAGGGAGGGGTTTATAGCAATCAGCCCCAGCATTTT
d_call: TRBD2; clone_size: -; j_call: TRBJ2-7; v_call: TRBV5-1; cdr3_aa: CASSLRSGGPGEQYF; cdr3_nt: TGCGCCAGCAGCCTCCGGAGCGGGGGGCCGGGGGAGCAGTACTTC
d_call: -; clone_size: once; j_call: TRBJ1-2; v_call: TRBV5-1; cdr3_aa: CASSLYGGRGDGYTF; cdr3_nt: TGCGCCAGCAGCTTGTATGGGGGGCGCGGGGATGGCTACACCTTC
d_call: -; clone_size: medium-sized; j_call: TRBJ2-5; v_call: TRBV7-7; cdr3_aa: CASSPRADWETQYF; cdr3_nt: TGTGCCAGCAGCCCCCGGGCCGACTGGGAGACCCAGTACTTC
d_call: TRBD1; clone_size: -; j_call: TRBJ2-3; v_call: TRBV7-9; cdr3_aa: CASSEKGASPTDTQYF; cdr3_nt: TGTGCCAGCAGCGAAAAGGGGGCAAGTCCGACAGATACGCAGTATTTT
d_call: TRBD1; clone_size: once; j_call: TRBJ1-5; v_call: TRBV5-1; cdr3_aa: CASSPGQVGDQPQHF; cdr3_nt: TGCGCCAGCAGCCCAGGACAGGTGGGGGATCAGCCCCAGCATTTT